Each of the 18 T cell receptor beta chains below was sequenced from the same sample in a study of graft-versus-host responses after intestinal transplantation. What these receptors recognize is not known. The repertoire was sequenced with immunoSEQ multiplex PCR; TCRdb's copy has only in-frame clones and lacks some. The sample comprises more than 90,000 clones, around nine tenths of which are singletons, and under 0.3% rests with the top ten. The starting material was unstimulated CD4+ T cells sorted from spleen or lymph node cells, obtained before transplant. The source is a human donor who was the organ donor for an intestinal transplant.

V is TRBV6-1 and J is TRBJ2-7; perhaps TRBD1 as D (6 bases). CDR1 MNHNS and CDR2 SASEGT come from the germline V gene. The CDR3 spans 15 residues. V lost 1 base and J 1 base, leaving 11 bases between the germline ends. The CDR3 loop is CASSEDRVRSYEQYF. The CDR3 DNA sequence: TGTGCCAGCAGTGAAGACAGGGTGAGATCCTACGAGCAGTACTTC.

Notes on this clone: Distinct nucleotide sequences in the sample also encode this CDR3. The chain links TRBV20-1 to TRBJ2-5, with unresolved D. V was trimmed by 3 bases and J by 2 bases, leaving 4 bases between them. Germline CDR1 reads DFQATT; CDR2 reads SNEGSKA (reference sequence). The CDR3 contains 11 residues. This chain's CDR3 is CSASGQETQYF. DNA for the CDR3: TGCAGTGCTAGCGGACAAGAGACCCAGTACTTC.

V gene TRBV27 combines with J gene TRBJ1-2, with 12 bases fitting TRBD1. With 0 bases clipped from V and 8 bases from J, the junction kept 1 base outside the gene matches. The CDR3 spans 14 residues. Germline V gene sequence: CDR1 MNHEY, CDR2 SMNVEV (reference sequence). CDR3 region: CASSLSGTGGGYTF. CDR3 coding DNA: TGTGCCAGCAGTTTATCCGGGACAGGGGGCGGCTACACCTTC.

This clone was detected once. The chain couples TRBV7-2 to TRBJ1-5; D gene ambiguous. The CDR3 loop spans 13 amino acids. Per the germline V gene, CDR1 is SGHTA and CDR2 is FQGNSA. Trimming shortened V by 0 bases and J by 7 bases, and 7 bases separated the two germline ends. This CDR3 is CASSLAYRQPQHF. CDR3 nucleotides: TGTGCCAGCAGCTTAGCGTACCGGCAGCCCCAGCATTTT.

The rearrangement uses TRBV23-1 and TRBJ1-4; D is unresolved. TRBV23-1 is marked as an open reading frame, function uncertain. The CDR3 length is 16 residues. V gave up 0 bases and J gave up 2 bases, with 10 bases separating them. This CDR3 is CASSQSEASTNEKLFF. CDR3 in DNA: TGCGCCAGCAGTCAATCGGAGGCCTCGACTAATGAAAAACTGTTTTTT.

V usage is TRBV19 and J usage is TRBJ2-7, with 7 bases aligning to TRBD2. Germline loops: CDR1 LNHDA, CDR2 SQIVND (reference sequence). After removal of 3 bases from V and 5 bases from J, the junction contained 19 bases not matched to a gene. CDR3 length equals 18 residues. In DNA, the CDR3 is TGTGCCAGTAGTATTGTCCCCGCTAGACTAGCCCGAAAGGACGAGCAGTACTTC. Translating gives CASSIVPARLARKDEQYF.

The chain has TRBV4-3 and TRBJ2-7; possibly TRBD1 for D (6 bases). The V and J ends lost 4 bases and 3 bases respectively, with 25 bases between them. CDR1 is LGHNA and CDR2 is YSLEER in the germline V gene. This CDR3 has 18 residues. The CDR3 reads CASSRRVATSSGDYEQYF. In nucleotides, the CDR3 is TGCGCCAGCAGCCGAAGGGTGGCGACTTCGTCAGGGGACTACGAGCAGTACTTC.

The chain uses TRBV7-8 and TRBJ2-1; TRBD2 is a possible D gene (6 bases). V was clipped by 5 bases and J by 6 bases, with 17 bases between them. Germline V gene lookup returns CDR1 SGHVS and CDR2 FQNEAQ. This CDR3 is 15 amino acids long. The CDR3 DNA reads as TGTGCCAGCAGCCCACGCTGGAGGGGAGGCAATGAGCAGTTCTTC. Its translation is CASSPRWRGGNEQFF.

The rearrangement joins TRBV7-2 to TRBJ2-1; no clear D gene. The CDR3 covers 11 residues. Germline V gives CDR1 SGHTA, CDR2 FQGNSA. V was pared by 3 bases and J by 9 bases, with 6 bases between. The CDR3, as DNA: TGTGCCAGCAGCTTGAGATTTGAGCAGTTCTTC. Residues: CASSLRFEQFF.

This clone was seen a few times. The chain carries TRBV2 and TRBJ1-4, with 8 positions matching TRBD1. V lost 6 bases and J lost 8; bases outside the gene matches: 14. Germline V gives CDR1 SNHLY, CDR2 FYNNEI. CDR3 length: 16 amino acids. The CDR3 sequence: CASRDGQGGLGEKLFF. Written as DNA, the CDR3 is TGTGCCAGCAGAGACGGACAGGGCGGTCTAGGGGAAAAACTGTTTTTT.

The chain links TRBV28 to TRBJ1-6, with 8 bases matching TRBD1. The CDR3 is 15 amino acids. Germline loops: CDR1 MDHEN, CDR2 SYDVKM. The ends lost 7 bases at V and 7 bases at J; junction bases unmatched: 9. The CDR3 loop reads CASNSERQGNSPLHF. In nucleotides, the CDR3 is TGTGCCAGCAACTCCGAACGACAGGGGAATTCACCCCTCCACTTT.

This clone was observed once. This chain links TRBV10-3 with TRBJ2-5, with D possibly called TRBD1 or TRBD2 (5 bases each). Germline V gene data show CDR1 as ENHRY and CDR2 as SYGVKD. The CDR3 extends over 14 amino acids. V was trimmed by 0 bases and J by 3 bases, leaving 8 bases between them. CDR3 nucleotide sequence: TGTGCCATCAGTGAGTCCGGGGCGGAAGAGACCCAGTACTTC. Protein sequence: CAISESGAEETQYF.

The chain employs TRBV7-2 and TRBJ2-7; 7 bases are a match to TRBD2. CDR3 length: 14 residues. J lost 5 bases, V lost 7 bases, and 11 bases had no gene match. Germline CDR1 reads SGHTA; CDR2 reads FQGNSA. As DNA, the CDR3 is TGTGCCAGCACCATTGGGGGACTAAGGCACGAGCAGTACTTC. Encoded protein: CASTIGGLRHEQYF.

This clone has just one count. This chain connects TRBV25-1 to TRBJ1-1; no reliable D call. This CDR3 comprises 14 residues. Germline values: CDR1 MGHDK, CDR2 SYGVNS. V lost 2 bases and J 3 bases, leaving 10 bases between the germline ends. The CDR3 loop reads CASSEDSLDTEAFF. DNA for the CDR3: TGTGCCAGCAGTGAAGACTCATTAGACACTGAAGCTTTCTTT.

The V call is TRBV5-1, the J call TRBJ2-3, with D perhaps TRBD1 (5 bases). CDR3 length: 16 residues. CDR1 SGHRS and CDR2 YFSETQ come from the germline V gene. The V gene lost 0 bases and the J gene lost 1 base, with 12 bases spanning the gap. The CDR3 reads CASSLGLQVRTDTQYF. Here the CDR3 DNA reads TGCGCCAGCAGCTTGGGCCTACAGGTTCGCACAGATACGCAGTATTTT.

This chain connects TRBV19 to TRBJ2-1, with 11 positions matching TRBD2. V shed 5 bases and J 2 bases; nucleotides not matched to a gene: 5. Germline CDR1 and CDR2: LNHDA and SQIVND (reference sequence). This CDR3 has 16 amino acids. The CDR3 nucleotides are TGTGCCAGTAGTGCTAGCGGGAGGTCGGCCTACAATGAGCAGTTCTTC. It yields the protein CASSASGRSAYNEQFF.

This clone came up a few times. CDR3 sequence reads: CASTWTGATNTEAFF. CDR3 nucleotide sequence: TGTGCCAGCACCTGGACAGGGGCTACGAACACTGAAGCTTTCTTT. The chain employs TRBV6-6 and TRBJ1-1; 9 positions agree with TRBD1. J was trimmed by 1 base and V by 7 bases; bases with no gene match: 7. Germline CDR1 is MNHNY and CDR2 is SVGAGI (reference sequence). The CDR3 spans 15 residues.

The chain joins TRBV7-2 to TRBJ2-3; TRBD2 agrees at 11 bases. Germline V gene sequence: CDR1 SGHTA, CDR2 FQGNSA. V was pared by 1 base and J by 6 bases, with 3 bases of the junction left unmatched. The CDR3 loop spans 15 amino acids. In nucleotides, the CDR3 is TGTGCCAGCAGCTTAGTAGCGGGAGGGCCGGATACGCAGTATTTT. It yields the protein CASSLVAGGPDTQYF. Using reference TRBV7-2 and TRBJ2-3 for the parts outside the CDR3, the full variable domain is GAGVSQSPSNKVTEKGKDVELRCDPISGHTALYWYRQSLGQGLEFLIYFQGNSAPDKSGLPSDRFSAERTGGSVSTLTIQRTQQEDSAVYLCASSLVAGGPDTQYFGPGTRLTVL.